The clone carrying this TCR beta chain is a singleton in its sample. Antigen specificity is unknown. The CDR3 extends over 15 amino acids. V gave up 5 bases and J gave up 2 bases, with 16 bases separating them. Looked up from germline, CDR1 is SEHNR and CDR2 is FQNEAQ (reference sequence). The source of the sample is a study of cytomegalovirus exposure and HLA in healthy donors. Use of 60 Vbeta and 13 Jbeta primers characterized the PCR. Repertoires were generated with immunoSEQ multiplex PCR, while TCRdb's copy carries only in-frame clones and drops some. The sample has approximately 150,000 clones, roughly 84% seen once. General study results and limits: As immune exposure information, only CMV serostatus was available. TCR beta V segments were, for the most part, productive about 90% or about 30% of the time in an earlier analysis. Usually a TCR sequence was rare, but some public TCRs were found in many donors.

The clonotype comes from a boy between 2 and 15 years old in good health and CMV-seronegative. The V and J genes are TRBV7-9 and TRBJ2-7, with D perhaps TRBD1 (6 bases). Sample: PBMCs. CDR3 bases: TGTGCCAGCAGCGCAAGGGACCGGGACACCTACGAGCAGTACTTC. It translates to CASSARDRDTYEQYF.